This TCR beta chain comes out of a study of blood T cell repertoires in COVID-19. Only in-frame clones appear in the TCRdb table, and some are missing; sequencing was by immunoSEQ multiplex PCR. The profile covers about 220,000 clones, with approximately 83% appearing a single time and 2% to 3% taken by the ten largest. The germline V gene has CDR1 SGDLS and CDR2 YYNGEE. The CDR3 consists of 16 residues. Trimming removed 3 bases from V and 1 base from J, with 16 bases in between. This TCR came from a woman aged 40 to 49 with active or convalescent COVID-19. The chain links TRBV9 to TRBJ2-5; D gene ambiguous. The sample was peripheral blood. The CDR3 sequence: CASSASSQTLQETQYF. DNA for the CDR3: TGTGCCAGCAGCGCCAGTTCACAGACCCTCCAAGAGACCCAGTACTTC.